Shown below are 10 T cell receptor beta chains from a single sample sequenced in a study of blood T cell repertoires in COVID-19. Generated by immunoSEQ multiplex PCR, the TCRdb table keeps only in-frame clones and is missing some. The table lists 650,000 to 800,000 clones, around 89% of them singletons, with under 0.3% in the top ten. Sequencing used peripheral blood. Receptors originate from a woman younger than 35 with acute or convalescent COVID-19.

The V gene is TRBV3-1 (or the pseudogene TRBV3-2), the J gene TRBJ1-4; 8 bases match TRBD1. CDR1 and CDR2 from the germline V gene are LGHDT and YNNKEL (reference sequence). This CDR3 is built from 15 residues. J lost 4 bases, V lost 1 base, and 2 bases had no gene match. CDR3 nucleotides: TGTGCCAGCAGCCAAGGGACAGGGTTTAATGAAAAACTGTTTTTT. Its protein is CASSQGTGFNEKLFF.

This clone was seen only a few times. The J gene is TRBJ1-5, the V gene TRBV28, with TRBD1 matching over 7 bases. The germline V gene encodes CDR1 MDHEN and CDR2 SYDVKM. The CDR3 spans 15 residues. V shed 3 bases and J 3 bases; nucleotides not matched to a gene: 5. The CDR3 sequence is CASSLDRMINQPQHF. The CDR3 nucleotides are TGTGCCAGCAGTTTGGACAGGATGATCAATCAGCCCCAGCATTTT.

This clone was picked up one time. V gene TRBV21-1 combines with J gene TRBJ2-5; TRBD1, the D gene given by the table, was not confirmed from the DNA. TRBV21-1 is reported as a pseudogene. CDR3 size: 13 residues. The CDR3 loop is CASSKEGAETQYF. The CDR3 DNA follows: TGTGCCAGCAGCAAAGAAGGGGCAGAGACCCAGTACTTC.

V gene TRBV6-2 or TRBV6-3 combines with J gene TRBJ2-1; tentatively, D is TRBD1 (6 bases). This CDR3 has 14 amino acids. V was clipped by 6 bases and J by 9 bases, with 18 bases between them. Per germline, CDR1 MNHEY and CDR2 SVGEGT. CDR3 nucleotide sequence: TGTGCCAGCAGCTTTCTCGACAGGATCGGTGAGCAGTTCTTC. It yields the protein CASSFLDRIGEQFF.

The J gene is TRBJ1-2, the V gene TRBV20-1; D unresolved. V was shortened by 4 bases and J by 4 bases, with 7 bases between the two germline ends. Germline V lookup: CDR1 DFQATT, CDR2 SNEGSKA (reference sequence). The CDR3 sequence is 11 residues long. CDR3 loop: CSAMSSYGYTF. The CDR3 coding sequence is TGCAGTGCTATGTCGTCCTATGGCTACACCTTC.

The chain employs TRBV6-1 and TRBJ1-3, with 8 positions matching TRBD1. The CDR3 totals 19 residues. V was clipped by 2 bases and J by 0 bases; unmatched bases: 12. CDR1 is MNHNS and CDR2 is SASEGT in the germline V gene. CDR3 coding DNA: TGTGCCAGCAGTGAATTGGTCCCGGGACAGGTACGCTCTGGAAACACCATATATTTT. As protein: CASSELVPGQVRSGNTIYF.

The rearrangement uses TRBV9 and TRBJ2-2; maybe TRBD1 (5 bases). The germline V gene encodes CDR1 SGDLS and CDR2 YYNGEE. The CDR3 is made up of 16 amino acids. Trimming took off 1 base at V and 0 bases at J, with 10 bases between the two ends. CDR3 residues: CASSVRGSTNTGELFF. Written as DNA, the CDR3 is TGTGCCAGCAGCGTAAGGGGTTCGACGAACACCGGGGAGCTGTTTTTT.

The chain employs TRBV12-3 or TRBV12-4 and TRBJ2-7, with 9 bases aligning to TRBD1. The CDR3 has 13 residues. J gave up 3 bases and V 6 bases, and 3 bases lay outside the gene matches. The CDR3: CASRPGQGYEQYF. The CDR3 nucleotides read TGTGCCAGCAGACCGGGACAGGGCTACGAGCAGTACTTC.

The chain has TRBV4-2 and TRBJ2-3; TRBD2 aligns across 9 bases. The germline gives CDR1 LGHNA, CDR2 YNFKEQ. CDR3 size: 15 residues. V trimming: 1 base; J trimming: 1 base; junction bases outside the gene matches: 0. DNA for the CDR3: TGTGCCAGCAGCCAAGTAGCGGGGGGCACAGATACGCAGTATTTT. Its translation: CASSQVAGGTDTQYF.

The V and J genes are TRBV7-9 and TRBJ1-1; a possible D gene is TRBD1 (5 bases). From germline, CDR1 is SEHNR and CDR2 FQNEAQ (reference sequence). Trimming took off 3 bases at V and 3 bases at J, with 11 bases between the two ends. The CDR3 is 14 residues long. The CDR3 is CASSFLGVDTEAFF. The CDR3 DNA sequence: TGTGCCAGCAGCTTTCTAGGGGTCGACACTGAAGCTTTCTTT.